A selection of T cell receptor beta chains follows, all from one sample in a study of T cell responses to AZD1222 COVID-19 vaccine. The table came from immunoSEQ multiplex PCR; TCRdb's copy has only in-frame clones and leaves some out. The sample lists 150,000 to 160,000 clones, 90% occurring once. Here the sequenced sample was peripheral blood, taken 28 days after the second AZD1222 dose. Source of these receptors: an adult who received the AZD1222 COVID-19 vaccine. Each CDR3 is given with its conserved first and last residue. A D gene is named only where the DNA matches it firmly. Where a row states a size, it is once, few, many or the class of an expanded clone; other rows omit it.

v_call,d_call,j_call,clone_size,cdr3_nt,cdr3_aa
TRBV5-1,-,TRBJ2-5,-,TGCGCCAGCAGCTTGTTTGTTGGCCGGCGGGAGACCCAGTACTTC,CASSLFVGRRETQYF
TRBV28,TRBD1,TRBJ1-2,once,TGTGCCAGCAGGCGTCCGCTACCGGGACAGGGACCTCGCTATGGCTACACCTTC,CASRRPLPGQGPRYGYTF
TRBV9,-,TRBJ2-5,-,TGTGCCAGCAGCGGAATGGGGGGACGAAACCAAGAGACCCAGTACTTC,CASSGMGGRNQETQYF
TRBV28,-,TRBJ1-1,once,TGTGCCAGCAGTTTAAGGGGTTGGACTGAAGCTTTCTTT,CASSLRGWTEAFF
TRBV6-5,-,TRBJ1-5,-,TGTGCCAGCAGTTACGCCGGGGGGAGCAATCAGCCCCAGCATTTT,CASSYAGGSNQPQHF
TRBV5-6,-,TRBJ2-2,-,TGTGCCAGCAGCTGGCCTATTGGGACCGGGGAGCTGTTTTTT,CASSWPIGTGELFF
TRBV19,-,TRBJ1-4,once,TGTGCCAGTAGTAGTCGACCCGCAACTAATGAAAAACTGTTTTTT,CASSSRPATNEKLFF
TRBV6-1,TRBD1,TRBJ1-2,-,TGTGCCAGCAGTGCCAACGGACAGGGGGCTCCCTATGGCTACACCTTC,CASSANGQGAPYGYTF
TRBV20-1,-,TRBJ1-2,few,TGCAGTGCTAGAGTGGTGGAAGAGGACACCTTC,CSARVVEEDTF
TRBV5-8,-,TRBJ1-2,-,TGTGCCAGCAGCTTGGTTGCAGGGAATGGCTACACCTTC,CASSLVAGNGYTF
TRBV6-5,TRBD1,TRBJ1-1,-,TGTGCCAGCAGGGACAGGGGGTCGGTGAACACTGAAGCTTTCTTT,CASRDRGSVNTEAFF
TRBV30,TRBD1,TRBJ2-2,once,TGTGCCTCCCCGGGACAGGGGCCCGGGGAGCTGTTTTTT,CASPGQGPGELFF
TRBV30,-,TRBJ2-1,-,TGTGCCTGGAGTGTACAACGCAACTACAATGAGCAGTTCTTC,CAWSVQRNYNEQFF
TRBV9,-,TRBJ1-5,-,TGTGCCAGCAGCGTAGTTCGTCAGCCCCAGCATTTT,CASSVVRQPQHF
TRBV28,-,TRBJ1-2,-,TGTGCCAGCAGGCTTGACTATGGCTACACCTTC,CASRLDYGYTF
TRBV6-5,-,TRBJ1-4,-,TGTGCCAGCAGTTATTCCCTGAGGGCTAATGAAAAACTGTTTTTT,CASSYSLRANEKLFF
TRBV6-5,-,TRBJ2-3,-,TGTGCCAGCAGTTACTCGTTGGGGATACCCGATACGCAGTATTTT,CASSYSLGIPDTQYF
TRBV6-5,-,TRBJ2-2,-,TGTGCCAGCAGTTACTCTAGCGTCTCTGTCACCGGGGAGCTGTTTTTT,CASSYSSVSVTGELFF
TRBV4-1,-,TRBJ1-2,-,TGCGCCAGCAGCCAAGTCGGAACAGATGGCTACACCTTC,CASSQVGTDGYTF
TRBV29-1,-,TRBJ2-3,-,TGCAGCGTTGGGTTTTACAGGGTCACAGATACGCAGTATTTT,CSVGFYRVTDTQYF
TRBV3-1/TRBV3-2,TRBD1,TRBJ1-4,-,TGTGCCAGCAGCCAAAAGGGGACAGGAATTGAAAAACTGTTTTTT,CASSQKGTGIEKLFF
TRBV30,TRBD2,TRBJ2-3,-,TGTGCCTGGAGTGTAAGGGCTAGCGGGAGAGTAGATACGCAGTATTTT,CAWSVRASGRVDTQYF
TRBV7-8,-,TRBJ2-2,-,TGTGCCAGCAGCCCCAGGAAGCGGACCTCCACCGGGGAGCTGTTTTTT,CASSPRKRTSTGELFF
TRBV12-3/TRBV12-4,TRBD1,TRBJ1-5,-,TGTGCCAGCAGCTTACAGGGGAAACAGCCCCAGCATTTT,CASSLQGKQPQHF
TRBV18,TRBD1,TRBJ1-6,few,TGTGCCAGCTCAGACAGGGCCCGGGGACCCCTCCACTTT,CASSDRARGPLHF
TRBV19,-,TRBJ1-6,-,TGTGCCAGTAGGACCCGGGGAGACTATAATTCACCCCTCCACTTT,CASRTRGDYNSPLHF
TRBV30,TRBD1,TRBJ2-7,-,TGTGCCGGCGGGGACAGGGCCCACGAGCAGTACTTC,CAGGDRAHEQYF
TRBV2,-,TRBJ2-1,-,TGTGCCATCAACCGTGGGAATGAGCAGTTCTTC,CAINRGNEQFF
TRBV9,-,TRBJ1-2,-,TGTGCCAGCAGCGTAGGACAGGAGCTTTATGGCTACACCTTC,CASSVGQELYGYTF
TRBV7-2,TRBD2,TRBJ2-3,-,TGTGCCAGCAGCTCACTAGCGGGAGGGCCCTCATTAGGTACGCAGTATTTT,CASSSLAGGPSLGTQYF
TRBV6-5,-,TRBJ1-5,-,TGTGCCAGCAGACCAGACAGATATAGCAATCAGCCCCAGCATTTT,CASRPDRYSNQPQHF
TRBV18,-,TRBJ2-6,-,TGTGCCAGCTCACCACCGACCGGCTCTGGGGCCAACGTCCTGACTTTC,CASSPPTGSGANVLTF
TRBV18,-,TRBJ2-7,once,TGTGCCAGCTCACCAACAGGACCAACCTACGAGCAGTACTTC,CASSPTGPTYEQYF
TRBV9,-,TRBJ2-3,-,TGTGCCAGCAGCGCCGACGGACGCACAGATACGCAGTATTTT,CASSADGRTDTQYF
TRBV9,TRBD1,TRBJ1-2,-,TGTGCCAGCAGCGTACTACAGGGGCCCCCTCAAAACTACACCTTC,CASSVLQGPPQNYTF
TRBV6-5,-,TRBJ2-2,-,TGTGCCAGCAGCCCGACAGCGGCACTGACCGGGGAGCTGTTTTTT,CASSPTAALTGELFF
TRBV29-1,TRBD2,TRBJ2-1,-,TGCAGCGTTGATGGGACGGGAGGCGCGACCTACAATGAGCAGTTCTTC,CSVDGTGGATYNEQFF
TRBV11-2,-,TRBJ2-1,few,TGTGCCAGCAGCTCTAATGGTCGGGGTAGCTCCTACAATGAGCAGTTCTTC,CASSSNGRGSSYNEQFF
TRBV11-3,-,TRBJ2-3,-,TGTGCCAGCAGCTTAGGGACACTCAGCACAGATACGCAGTATTTT,CASSLGTLSTDTQYF
TRBV6-4,-,TRBJ2-3,-,TGTGCCAGCAGTGAAAGAGGGACAGATACGCAGTATTTT,CASSERGTDTQYF
TRBV7-8,-,TRBJ2-7,-,TGTGCCAGCAGCCAAGGGCCCATCTACGAGCAGTACTTC,CASSQGPIYEQYF
TRBV7-7,-,TRBJ2-1,-,TGTGCCAGCAGCTTGGTGGAGGGAGGCCCCTACAATGAGCAGTTCTTC,CASSLVEGGPYNEQFF
TRBV19,-,TRBJ1-2,-,TGTGCCAGTACCCTCAGGGTACTAGATGGCTACACCTTC,CASTLRVLDGYTF